The sequence of this TCR beta chain was determined in a study of blood T cell repertoires in COVID-19. Study overall: Sites across the United States, Italy and Spain contributed samples from acute and convalescent COVID-19. Sample material is recorded as cDNA or gDNA derived from T cells, B-cell-depleted T cells, or PBMCs.

The V gene end was trimmed by 5 bases and the J gene end by 8 bases; junction bases not matched to a gene: 4. CDR1 is SGHAT, CDR2 FQNNGV, per germline. The CDR3 is made up of 15 amino acids. As originally analysed: Amplification of reference gene primers was used by the study to estimate nucleated cell counts. The protocol was immunoSEQ multiplex PCR, while the TCRdb copy is restricted to in-frame clones and leaves out a portion. V, J and clone size reflect that table, while D and trimming were determined from the DNA. Among about 190,000 clones listed, 88% were seen once. The source material was peripheral blood. This TCR came from a woman between 35 and 50 years old who had recovered from COVID-19. V gene TRBV11-2 combines with J gene TRBJ2-1; TRBD2 agrees at 15 bases. The CDR3 loop is CASSPGLAGGDEQFF. CDR3 nucleotide sequence: TGTGCCAGCAGCCCCGGACTAGCGGGAGGGGATGAGCAGTTCTTC. Looking up the rest from reference TRBV11-2 and TRBJ2-1 gives the full variable domain: EAGVAQSPRYKIIEKRQSVAFWCNPISGHATLYWYQQILGQGPKLLIQFQNNGVVDDSQLPKDRFSAERLKGVDSTLKIQPAKLEDSAVYLCASSPGLAGGDEQFFGPGTRLTVL.